This T cell receptor (beta chain) is drawn from a study of blood T cell repertoires in COVID-19 (dated by TCRdb to about 2020). With respect to the entire study: Samples from collaborators originated in the United States, Italy and Spain and spanned both the acute and convalescent phases of COVID-19. The material from the prospective study consisted of cDNA or gDNA derived from T cells, B-cell-depleted T cells, or PBMCs. Deeply sampled blood TCRbeta repertoires from subjects exposed to, actively infected with, or recovered from COVID-19 were included in the dataset. The repertoires were made available in a free public database intended to serve as a resource for research on the immune response to SARS-CoV-2. The samples were drawn from the first 160 participants of the ongoing ImmuneRACE study and from 950 to 1,500 subjects provided by 6 global collaborators. Sample metadata almost always included a de-identified subject ID, COVID-19 status, age in years and sex. Where available, HLA class I and class II types were obtained from metadata supplied by the sample provider rather than from assay-based typing.

Overall study outcomes, separate from this receptor: The amount of clinical and demographic metadata varied by source and participant and was provided uncurated.

From V the trimming removes 0 bases and from J it removes 7 bases, while the gene matches leave 1 base of the junction unaccounted for. CDR1 is given as KGHSH and CDR2 as LQKENI, both from the germline V gene. The CDR3, from cysteine to phenylalanine, totals 14 residues. Only the CDR3 DNA is retained, 42 bases long and in frame from the first base. The immunoSEQ Assay, a bias-controlled multiplex PCR, was used to amplify TCRbeta CDR3 regions from genomic DNA. In the paper's pipeline: The number of nucleated cells in each sample was estimated by amplification of reference gene primers within the assay. Sequence reads were collapsed and filtered to measure the absolute abundance of every unique TCRbeta CDR3 rearrangement. For each sample, productive Simpson clonality was calculated as the square root of Simpson's diversity index over productive rearrangements. TCRdb limited this immuneACCESS table to in-frame rearrangements with V and J called. A share of clones is missing; checked studies link under half to unresolved V genes, and the rest is unexplained. That table furnishes V, J and clone size, whereas the DNA furnished D and trimming. Counted in this sample were about 170,000 clones; approximately 82% of them appeared once. In total, the top ten clones hold roughly 18% of the sample.

Samples from volunteer blood donors who had recovered from COVID-19 were contributed by a second Seattle source. Whole blood was collected in K2EDTA tubes by collaborating institutions according to the institutions' own protocols. Collaborator samples were shipped for TCRbeta analysis as frozen whole blood, isolated PBMCs, or DNA extracted from either sample type. Worth noting for this clone: There is no known antigen for this receptor. One base away there is no much larger clone; base qualities are not given. The same CDR3 also results from other DNA sequences found in this sample.

The sequenced sample was peripheral blood. Recombination connected TRBV18 to TRBJ1-2, and TRBD1 aligns with 11 junction nucleotides. This clonotype was obtained from a woman in her sixties or seventies who had recovered from COVID-19. The nucleotides read TGTGCCAGCTCACCACCGGGACAGGGGGGTGGCTACACCTTC. This translates into CASSPPGQGGGYTF.